The sequence of this T cell receptor (beta chain) was determined in a study of Ad26.COV2.S vaccination and SARS-CoV-2 variants. Data came from immunoSEQ multiplex PCR; TCRdb stores just in-frame clones and leaves some out. Here the sample spans roughly 700,000 clones, more than 80% being singletons. Treatment noted: over 15 received Ad26.COV2.S at low or high dose, single or two shots; several received placebo; per-sample allocation not given. Day 63 after the first vaccine or placebo injection was the time point for sampling. This Boston cohort included adults aged 18-55 years. The CDR3 has 13 residues. Per the germline V gene, CDR1 is KGHSH and CDR2 is LQKENI. V lost 6 bases to trimming and J lost 0 bases; unmatched junction nucleotides: 2.

This clonotype was obtained from a person between 18 and 59 years old who received the Ad26.COV2.S COVID-19 vaccine or a placebo. Sequencing was performed on peripheral blood, taken in a trial of Ad26.COV2.S vaccine versus placebo. V and J are TRBV18 and TRBJ2-7; the match to TRBD1 covers 7 bases. The CDR3 region has the DNA TGTGCCAGCTCGGGACAGCCCTCCTACGAGCAGTACTTC. This codes for CASSGQPSYEQYF.